These T cell receptor beta chains were read from a single sample in a study of T cells in Graves' hyperthyroidism and ophthalmopathy. TCRdb called the multiplex PCR reads again in MiXCR, with one record for every CDR3 protein. Of more than 500,000 distinct CDR3 sequences detected, around 42% appear once; the ten largest clones hold around 19%. Sequenced sample: peripheral blood or thyroid tissue (not recorded which). These receptors came from an adult woman with Graves' disease, either hyperthyroidism or ophthalmopathy (not recorded which). The CDR3 runs from the conserved cysteine through the conserved F or W. The D gene is left open where the match is weak. For some rows the clone size is stated as once, few or many, or as a class when expanded; others skip it.

J: TRBJ2-5
V: TRBV27
size: .
D: .
DNA: TGTGCCATCAGTTTAGAGGCGACTCCGGCTTTGGTGGAGACCCAGTACTTC
CDR3: CAISLEATPALVETQYF

J: TRBJ2-5
V: TRBV9
size: many
D: .
DNA: TGTGCCAGCAGCATGAGGACGGGGAAAGAGACCCAGTACTTC
CDR3: CASSMRTGKETQYF

J: TRBJ2-1
V: TRBV24-1
size: .
D: .
DNA: TGTGCCACCAGCTTTTCGGGACAAAACAATGAGCAGTTCTTC
CDR3: CATSFSGQNNEQFF

J: TRBJ2-5
V: TRBV6-6
size: .
D: TRBD2
DNA: TGTGCCAGCAGTTCCCGAATAGCGGGAGTTTCTTCCGAGACCCAGTACTTC
CDR3: CASSSRIAGVSSETQYF

J: TRBJ1-6
V: TRBV6-5
size: many
D: .
DNA: TGTGCCAGCAGTTACCGACCCCGGGTAAATTCACCCCTCCACTTT
CDR3: CASSYRPRVNSPLHF

J: TRBJ1-5
V: TRBV10-3
size: .
D: TRBD1
DNA: TGTGCCATCAGTGAGGGTGGAGGGGGCGCCAATCAGCCCCAGCATTTT
CDR3: CAISEGGGGANQPQHF

J: TRBJ2-5
V: TRBV20-1
size: many
D: .
DNA: TGCAGTGCTAGAGGGGGGCAGACCCAGTACTTC
CDR3: CSARGGQTQYF

J: TRBJ2-6
V: TRBV4-2
size: few
D: .
DNA: TGTGCCAGCAGCGACGGGCCGGGGCTTGAGGGGCTGTGGGGTGGGGCCAACGTCCTGACTTTC
CDR3: CASSDGPGLEGLWGGANVLTF

J: TRBJ2-7
V: TRBV5-1
size: many
D: .
DNA: TGCGCCAGCAGCCACGGAGCGTGGGAGCAGTACTTC
CDR3: CASSHGAWEQYF

J: TRBJ1-1
V: TRBV6-1
size: .
D: .
DNA: TGTGCCAGCGCTCGTGGGGGGCAGTACACTGAAGCTTTCTTT
CDR3: CASARGGQYTEAFF

J: TRBJ2-7
V: TRBV28
size: .
D: .
DNA: TGTGCCAGCAGGGTAGGGATCTCCTACGAGCAGTACTTC
CDR3: CASRVGISYEQYF

J: TRBJ2-7
V: TRBV11-2
size: many
D: .
DNA: TGTGCCAGCAGCTTAGAGGGAGGTCTCGAGCAGTACTTC
CDR3: CASSLEGGLEQYF

J: TRBJ2-5
V: TRBV7-9
size: .
D: .
DNA: TGTGCCAGCAGTCCCCTTACAGGGAGGCAAGAGACCCAGTACTTC
CDR3: CASSPLTGRQETQYF

J: TRBJ2-7
V: TRBV10-3
size: few
D: TRBD2
DNA: TGTGCCATCATGGGACTAGCTTTCAACGAGCAGTACTTC
CDR3: CAIMGLAFNEQYF

J: TRBJ2-7
V: TRBV29-1
size: .
D: TRBD1
DNA: TGCAGCGTTGCAATACAGGGGGCGAGTTACGAGCAGTACTTC
CDR3: CSVAIQGASYEQYF

J: TRBJ2-5
V: TRBV7-9
size: many
D: TRBD1
DNA: TGTGCCAGCAGTTTACGACAGGGTGGGGAGACCCAGTACTTC
CDR3: CASSLRQGGETQYF

J: TRBJ1-3
V: TRBV7-6
size: few
D: .
DNA: TGTGCCAGCAGCCCGACGCCTCCATCCACGACGGGCGGGGACACCATATATTTT
CDR3: CASSPTPPSTTGGDTIYF